This note documents a single T cell receptor (beta chain) sequence. A 3' RACE protocol on RNA, with unique molecular identifiers, produced the TCR library. TCRdb used MiXCR to reprocess the 3' RACE reads, holding one entry per CDR3 protein. The sample has more than 75,000 distinct CDR3 sequences; about 6.9% are singletons. Treatment denoted: PENTA 11 planned treatment interruption arm or continuous ART arm. The data belong to a study of HIV-infected children after antiretroviral therapy interruption. Trimming left V 2 bases short and J 2 bases short, with 12 bases between. The germline V gene has CDR1 LNHDA and CDR2 SQIVND (reference sequence). The CDR3 consists of 15 residues.

The sequences come from CD45RA+ CD4+ T cells from PBMCs, pooled from several time points, collected from a donor given antiretroviral therapy, either interrupted or continuous. Subset denoted: naive CD4+ CD45RA+ CD45RO- T cells. The TCR sequence derives from a pool of human donors with HIV. The gene calls are TRBV19 and TRBJ1-1; TRBD1 is a possible D gene (5 bases). For the CDR3, the DNA is TGTGCCAGTAGTATATCCCGGCAGGGAAACACTGAAGCTTTCTTT. Translating gives CASSISRQGNTEAFF.